The clone carrying this T cell receptor (beta chain) was observed many times. Its antigen is unknown. The record originates from a study of read filtering for tumor transcriptome and immune sequencing. Study overall: Mean patient age was roughly 70 years, range roughly 45 to 80; approximately 17 male, over twelve female. Per sample, TCR-region reads ranged about 3.5 to 11 million by IR-seq, roughly 80 to 1273 by RNA-seq. Study findings and constraints: Sorted CD138-negative bone marrow cells were not purified T cells. Without single-read clonotypes, shared clonotype proportions correlated more between IR-seq and RNA-seq.

Molecular barcoded adaptors covering alpha/delta and beta/gamma chains were used on roughly 400 ng RNA. TCRdb itself ran the reads through MiXCR, one entry per CDR3 protein. The sample lists more than 100,000 distinct CDR3 sequences; roughly 13% were seen once. This receptor was taken from a donor older than 35 with multiple myeloma. The specimen sequenced was a population of CD138-negative cells sorted from bone marrow.

CDR3 nucleotides: TGTGCCAGCAGCCCAGGACTCTCCTCCTACGAGCAGTACTTC. Translated: CASSPGLSSYEQYF. The genes are TRBV11-1 and TRBJ2-7; possibly TRBD2 for D (5 bases). The ends were cut back, 5 bases at V and 0 bases at J, with 11 bases in the middle. This CDR3 region has 14 residues. The germline CDR1 and CDR2 sequences are SGHAT and FQDESV (reference sequence).